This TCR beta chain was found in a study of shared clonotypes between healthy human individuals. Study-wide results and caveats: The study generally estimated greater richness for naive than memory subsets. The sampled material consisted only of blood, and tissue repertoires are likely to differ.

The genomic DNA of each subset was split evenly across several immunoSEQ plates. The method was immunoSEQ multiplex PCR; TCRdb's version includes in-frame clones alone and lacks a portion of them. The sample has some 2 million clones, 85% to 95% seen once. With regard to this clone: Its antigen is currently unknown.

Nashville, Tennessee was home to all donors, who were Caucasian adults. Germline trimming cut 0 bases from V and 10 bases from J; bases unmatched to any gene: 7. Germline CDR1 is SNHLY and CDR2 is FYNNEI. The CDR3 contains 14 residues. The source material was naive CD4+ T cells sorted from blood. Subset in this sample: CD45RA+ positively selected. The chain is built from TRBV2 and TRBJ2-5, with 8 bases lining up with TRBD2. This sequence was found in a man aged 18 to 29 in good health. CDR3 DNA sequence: TGTGCCAGCAGTGAAGCGGCCAGCGGGAGAATCCAGTACTTC. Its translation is CASSEAASGRIQYF.